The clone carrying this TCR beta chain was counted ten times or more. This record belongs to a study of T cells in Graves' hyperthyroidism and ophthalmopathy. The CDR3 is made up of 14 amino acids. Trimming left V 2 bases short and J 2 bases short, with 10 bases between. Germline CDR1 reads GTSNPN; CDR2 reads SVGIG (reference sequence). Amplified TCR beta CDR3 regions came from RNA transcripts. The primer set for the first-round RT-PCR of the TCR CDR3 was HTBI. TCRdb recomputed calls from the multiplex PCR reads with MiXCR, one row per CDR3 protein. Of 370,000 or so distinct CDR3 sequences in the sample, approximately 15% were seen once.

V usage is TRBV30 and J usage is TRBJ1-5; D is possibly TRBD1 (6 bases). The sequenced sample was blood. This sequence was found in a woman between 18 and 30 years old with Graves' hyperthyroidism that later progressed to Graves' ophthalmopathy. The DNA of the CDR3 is TGTGCCTGGAGTTTAGGGGGGGGCAATCAGCCCCAGCATTTT. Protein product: CAWSLGGGNQPQHF.